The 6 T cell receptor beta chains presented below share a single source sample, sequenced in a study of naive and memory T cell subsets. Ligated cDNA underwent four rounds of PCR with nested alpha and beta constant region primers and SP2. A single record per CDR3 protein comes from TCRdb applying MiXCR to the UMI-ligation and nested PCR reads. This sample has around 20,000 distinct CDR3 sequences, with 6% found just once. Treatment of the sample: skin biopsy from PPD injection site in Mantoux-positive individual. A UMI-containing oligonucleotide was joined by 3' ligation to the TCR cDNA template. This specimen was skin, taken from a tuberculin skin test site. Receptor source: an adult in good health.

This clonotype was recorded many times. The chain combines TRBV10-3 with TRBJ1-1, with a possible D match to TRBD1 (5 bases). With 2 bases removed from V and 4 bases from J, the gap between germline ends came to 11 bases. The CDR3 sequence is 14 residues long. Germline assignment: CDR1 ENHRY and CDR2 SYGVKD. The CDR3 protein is CAISEGGFGTEAFF. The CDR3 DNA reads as TGTGCCATCAGTGAGGGGGGGTTTGGCACTGAAGCTTTCTTT.

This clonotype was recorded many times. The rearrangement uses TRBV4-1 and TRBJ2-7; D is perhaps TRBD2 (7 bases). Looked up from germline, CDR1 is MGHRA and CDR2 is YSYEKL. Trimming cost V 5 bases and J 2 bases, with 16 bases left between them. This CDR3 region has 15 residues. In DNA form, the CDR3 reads TGCGCCAGCAGCATCGTAAGGGGGGGACCCTACGAGCAGTACTTC. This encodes CASSIVRGGPYEQYF.

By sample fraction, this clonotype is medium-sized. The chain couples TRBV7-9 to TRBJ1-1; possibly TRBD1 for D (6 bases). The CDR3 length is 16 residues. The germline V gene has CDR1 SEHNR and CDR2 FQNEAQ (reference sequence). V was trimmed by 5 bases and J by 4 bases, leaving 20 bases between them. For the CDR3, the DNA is TGTGCCAGCAGCGGTATACAGGGCCCGGGGGTCACTGAAGCTTTCTTT. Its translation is CASSGIQGPGVTEAFF.

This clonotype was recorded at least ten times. CDR3 region: CASSWDREAAFF. In nucleotides, the CDR3 is TGTGCCAGCAGTTGGGACAGGGAGGCTGCTTTCTTT. The rearrangement joins TRBV2 to TRBJ1-1; the match to TRBD1 covers 9 bases. The trim removed 5 bases at V and 11 bases at J, leaving 6 bases unmatched. The CDR3 sequence is 12 residues long. The germline gives CDR1 SNHLY, CDR2 FYNNEI.

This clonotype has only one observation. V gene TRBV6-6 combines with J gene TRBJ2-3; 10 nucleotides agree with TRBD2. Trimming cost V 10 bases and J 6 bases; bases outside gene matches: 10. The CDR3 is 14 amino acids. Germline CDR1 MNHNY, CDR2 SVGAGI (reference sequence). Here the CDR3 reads CATKREGQQDTQYF. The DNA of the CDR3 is TGTGCCACCAAGCGGGAGGGCCAACAGGATACGCAGTATTTT.

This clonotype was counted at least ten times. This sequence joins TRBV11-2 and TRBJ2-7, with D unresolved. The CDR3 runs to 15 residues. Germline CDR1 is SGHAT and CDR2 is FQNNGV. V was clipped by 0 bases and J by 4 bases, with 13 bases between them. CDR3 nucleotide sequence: TGTGCCAGCAGCTTAGAAGCAGGCCCAGGTTACGAGCAGTACTTC. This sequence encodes CASSLEAGPGYEQYF.